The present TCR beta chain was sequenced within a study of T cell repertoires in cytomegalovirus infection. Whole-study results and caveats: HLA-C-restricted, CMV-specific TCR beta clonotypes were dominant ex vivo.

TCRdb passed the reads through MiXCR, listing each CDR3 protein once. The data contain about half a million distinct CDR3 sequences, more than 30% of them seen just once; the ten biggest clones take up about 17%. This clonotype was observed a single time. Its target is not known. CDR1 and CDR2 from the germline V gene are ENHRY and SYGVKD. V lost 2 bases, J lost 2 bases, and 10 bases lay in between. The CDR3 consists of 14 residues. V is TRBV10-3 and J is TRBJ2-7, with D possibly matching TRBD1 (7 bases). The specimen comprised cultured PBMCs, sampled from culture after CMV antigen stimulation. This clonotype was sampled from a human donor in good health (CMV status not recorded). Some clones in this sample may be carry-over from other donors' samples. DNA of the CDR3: TGTGCCATCAGTGAGGCGGGGACAGCCTACGAGCAGTACGTC. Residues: CAISEAGTAYEQYV.